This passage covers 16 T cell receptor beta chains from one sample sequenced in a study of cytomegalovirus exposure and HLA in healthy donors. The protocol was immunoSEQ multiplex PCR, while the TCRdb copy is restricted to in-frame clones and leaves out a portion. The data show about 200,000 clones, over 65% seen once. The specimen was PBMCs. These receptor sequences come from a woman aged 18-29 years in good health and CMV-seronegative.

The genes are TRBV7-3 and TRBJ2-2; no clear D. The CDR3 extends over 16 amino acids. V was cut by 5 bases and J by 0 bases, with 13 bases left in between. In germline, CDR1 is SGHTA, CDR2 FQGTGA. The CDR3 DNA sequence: TGTGCCAGCAGCGCCCCGGGCGGTCCGAACACCGGGGAGCTGTTTTTT. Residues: CASSAPGGPNTGELFF. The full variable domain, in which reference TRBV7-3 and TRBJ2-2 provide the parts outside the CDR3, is GAGVSQTPSNKVTEKGKYVELRCDPISGHTALYWYRQSLGQGPEFLIYFQGTGAADDSGLPNDRFFAVRPEGSVSTLKIQRTERGDSAVYLCASSAPGGPNTGELFFGEGSRLTVL.

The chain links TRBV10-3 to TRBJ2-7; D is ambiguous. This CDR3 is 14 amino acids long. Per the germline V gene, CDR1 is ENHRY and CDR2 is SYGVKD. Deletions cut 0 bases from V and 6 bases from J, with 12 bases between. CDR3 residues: CAISESVNTAEQYF. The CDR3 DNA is TGTGCCATCAGTGAGTCGGTAAACACCGCCGAGCAGTACTTC.

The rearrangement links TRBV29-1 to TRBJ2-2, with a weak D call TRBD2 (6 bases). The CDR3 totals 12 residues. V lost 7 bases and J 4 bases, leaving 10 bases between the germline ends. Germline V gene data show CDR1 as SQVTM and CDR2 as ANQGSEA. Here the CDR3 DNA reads TGCAGCGGTGGGGGGACCACCGGGGAGCTGTTTTTT. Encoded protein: CSGGGTTGELFF.

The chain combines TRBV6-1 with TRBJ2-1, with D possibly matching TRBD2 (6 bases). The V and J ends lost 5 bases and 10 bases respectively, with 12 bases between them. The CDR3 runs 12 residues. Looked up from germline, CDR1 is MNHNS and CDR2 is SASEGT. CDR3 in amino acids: CASSQLASEQFF. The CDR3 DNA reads TGTGCCAGCAGTCAGCTAGCGAGCGAGCAGTTCTTC.

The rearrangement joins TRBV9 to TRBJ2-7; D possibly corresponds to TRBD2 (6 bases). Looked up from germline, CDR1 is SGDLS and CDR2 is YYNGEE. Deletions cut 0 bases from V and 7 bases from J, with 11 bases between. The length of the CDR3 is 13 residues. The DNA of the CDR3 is TGTGCCAGCAGCGTAGCGGGGGTGGGGGAGCAGTACTTC. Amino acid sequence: CASSVAGVGEQYF.

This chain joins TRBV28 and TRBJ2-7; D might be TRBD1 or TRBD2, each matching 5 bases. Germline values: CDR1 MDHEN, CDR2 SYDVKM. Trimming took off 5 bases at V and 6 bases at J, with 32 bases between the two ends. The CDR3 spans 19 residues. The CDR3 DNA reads TGTGCCAGCAGTGCAGCCTCCCCCGGCGCAGGGACGGATAAAGGCGAGCAGTACTTC. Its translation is CASSAASPGAGTDKGEQYF.

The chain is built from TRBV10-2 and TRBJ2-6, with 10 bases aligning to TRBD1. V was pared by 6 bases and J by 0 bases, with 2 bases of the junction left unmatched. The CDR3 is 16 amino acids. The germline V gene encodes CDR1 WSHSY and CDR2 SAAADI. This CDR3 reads CASRGQGNSGANVLTF. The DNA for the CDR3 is TGCGCCAGCAGGGGACAGGGGAACTCTGGGGCCAACGTCCTGACTTTC.

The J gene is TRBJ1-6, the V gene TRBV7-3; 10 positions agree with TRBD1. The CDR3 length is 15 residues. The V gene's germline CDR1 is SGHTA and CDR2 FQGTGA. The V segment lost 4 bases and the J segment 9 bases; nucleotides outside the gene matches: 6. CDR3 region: CASSSRQGAGSPLHF. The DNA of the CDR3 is TGTGCCAGCAGCTCCAGACAGGGGGCTGGTTCACCCCTCCACTTT.

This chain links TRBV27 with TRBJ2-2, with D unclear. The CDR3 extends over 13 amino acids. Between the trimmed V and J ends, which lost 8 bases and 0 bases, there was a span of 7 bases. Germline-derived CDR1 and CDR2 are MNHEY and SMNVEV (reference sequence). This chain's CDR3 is CASSLPNTGELFF. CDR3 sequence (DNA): TGTGCCAGCTCTCTACCGAACACCGGGGAGCTGTTTTTT.

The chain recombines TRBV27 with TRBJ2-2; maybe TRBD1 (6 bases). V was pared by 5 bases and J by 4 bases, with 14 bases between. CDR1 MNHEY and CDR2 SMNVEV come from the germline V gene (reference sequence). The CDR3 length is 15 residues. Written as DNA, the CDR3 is TGTGCCAGCAGTATCTACAGGGTTGGCACCGGGGAGCTGTTTTTT. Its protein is CASSIYRVGTGELFF.

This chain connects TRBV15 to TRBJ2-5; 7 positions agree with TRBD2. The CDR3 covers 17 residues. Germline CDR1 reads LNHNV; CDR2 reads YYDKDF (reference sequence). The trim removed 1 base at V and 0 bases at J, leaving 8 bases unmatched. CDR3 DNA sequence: TGTGCCACCAGCAGAGTGGGAGGGGCCATACACCAAGAGACCCAGTACTTC. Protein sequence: CATSRVGGAIHQETQYF.

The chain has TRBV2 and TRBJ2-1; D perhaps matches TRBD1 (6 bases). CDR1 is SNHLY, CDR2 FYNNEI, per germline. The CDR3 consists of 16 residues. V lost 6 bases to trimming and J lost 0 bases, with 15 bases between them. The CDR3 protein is CASRRDGTSSYNEQFF. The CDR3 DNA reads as TGTGCCAGCAGGAGGGACGGGACAAGCTCCTACAATGAGCAGTTCTTC. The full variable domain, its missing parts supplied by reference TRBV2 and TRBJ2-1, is EPEVTQTPSHQVTQMGQEVILRCVPISNHLYFYWYRQILGQKVEFLVSFYNNEISEKSEIFDDQFSVERPDGSNFTLKIRSTKLEDSAMYFCASRRDGTSSYNEQFFGPGTRLTVL.

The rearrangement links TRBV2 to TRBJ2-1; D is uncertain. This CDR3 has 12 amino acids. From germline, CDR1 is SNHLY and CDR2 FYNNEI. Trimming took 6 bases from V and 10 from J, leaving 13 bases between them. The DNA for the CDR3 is TGTGCCAGCAGAAGAGCTCTGGGGGAGCAGTTCTTC. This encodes CASRRALGEQFF.

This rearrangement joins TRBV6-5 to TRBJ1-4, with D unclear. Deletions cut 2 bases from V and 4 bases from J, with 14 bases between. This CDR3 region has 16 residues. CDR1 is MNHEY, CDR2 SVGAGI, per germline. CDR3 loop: CASSYKGRSDNEKLFF. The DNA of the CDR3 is TGTGCCAGCAGTTACAAAGGGCGCTCGGATAATGAAAAACTGTTTTTT.

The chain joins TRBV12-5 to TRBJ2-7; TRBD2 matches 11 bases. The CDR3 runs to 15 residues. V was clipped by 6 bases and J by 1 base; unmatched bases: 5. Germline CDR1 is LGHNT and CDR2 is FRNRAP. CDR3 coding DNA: TGTGCTAGTGGACGGGGGACTAGCGGTTCCTACGAGCAGTACTTC. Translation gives CASGRGTSGSYEQYF. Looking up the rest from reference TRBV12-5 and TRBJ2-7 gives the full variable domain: DARVTQTPRHKVTEMGQEVTMRCQPILGHNTVFWYRQTMMQGLELLAYFRNRAPLDDSGMPKDRFSAEMPDATLATLKIQPSEPRDSAVYFCASGRGTSGSYEQYFGPGTRLTVT.

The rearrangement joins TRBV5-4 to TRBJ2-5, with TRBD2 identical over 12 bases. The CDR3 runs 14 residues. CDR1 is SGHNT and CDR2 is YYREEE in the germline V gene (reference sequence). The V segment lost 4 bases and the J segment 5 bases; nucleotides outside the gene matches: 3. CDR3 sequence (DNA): TGTGCCAGCAGCATAACTAGCGGGGGGGAGACCCAGTACTTC. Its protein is CASSITSGGETQYF.